The rows below give T cell receptor beta chains drawn from one sample of a study of blood T cell repertoires in COVID-19. The repertoire was sequenced with immunoSEQ multiplex PCR; TCRdb's copy has only in-frame clones and lacks some. The table shows around 82,000 clones, with approximately 85% occurring only once. The source material was peripheral blood. The receptors here all came from a man aged 50 to 59 with COVID-19, enrolled during active disease. The CDR3 runs from the conserved cysteine through the conserved F or W. The D gene is left open where the match is weak. Clone size is shown for a subset of rows, as once, few, many or a class of expanded clone.

J gene: TRBJ2-1; clone size: .; V gene: TRBV29-1; D gene: TRBD2; CDR3 protein: CSAAGVAGLSYNEQFF; CDR3 DNA: TGCAGCGCCGCTGGGGTAGCGGGCTTATCCTACAATGAGCAGTTCTTC
J gene: TRBJ2-7; clone size: .; V gene: TRBV7-2; D gene: .; CDR3 protein: CASSPKTSGYEQYF; CDR3 DNA: TGTGCCAGCAGCCCTAAGACTAGTGGTTACGAGCAGTACTTC
J gene: TRBJ2-5; clone size: .; V gene: TRBV7-2; D gene: TRBD1; CDR3 protein: CASSYGQGGKTQYF; CDR3 DNA: TGTGCCAGCAGCTACGGACAGGGTGGTAAGACCCAGTACTTC
J gene: TRBJ1-5; clone size: .; V gene: TRBV28; D gene: .; CDR3 protein: CASRTGWDNQPQHF; CDR3 DNA: TGTGCCAGCAGAACAGGGTGGGACAATCAGCCCCAGCATTTT
J gene: TRBJ1-2; clone size: .; V gene: TRBV12-3/TRBV12-4; D gene: .; CDR3 protein: CASSLADYYGYTF; CDR3 DNA: TGTGCCAGCAGTTTGGCGGATTACTATGGCTACACCTTC
J gene: TRBJ2-1; clone size: .; V gene: TRBV6-5; D gene: TRBD2; CDR3 protein: CASPPSGDYNEQFF; CDR3 DNA: TGTGCCAGCCCCCCTAGCGGAGACTACAATGAGCAGTTCTTC
J gene: TRBJ2-5; clone size: few; V gene: TRBV4-1; D gene: TRBD2; CDR3 protein: CASSQELKGREETQYF; CDR3 DNA: TGCGCCAGCAGCCAAGAATTAAAGGGGAGGGAAGAGACCCAGTACTTC
J gene: TRBJ2-5; clone size: .; V gene: TRBV27; D gene: TRBD2; CDR3 protein: CASQLLASGRAGETQYF; CDR3 DNA: TGTGCCAGCCAGCTGTTAGCTAGCGGGAGGGCAGGAGAGACCCAGTACTTC
J gene: TRBJ2-3; clone size: .; V gene: TRBV6-4; D gene: TRBD1; CDR3 protein: CARPDRGPSTDTQYF; CDR3 DNA: TGTGCCAGGCCAGACAGGGGCCCTAGCACAGATACGCAGTATTTT
J gene: TRBJ1-1; clone size: .; V gene: TRBV6-6; D gene: .; CDR3 protein: CASSNSRGDTEAFF; CDR3 DNA: TGTGCCAGCAGTAACTCCCGGGGAGACACTGAAGCTTTCTTT
J gene: TRBJ2-3; clone size: .; V gene: TRBV7-2; D gene: TRBD2; CDR3 protein: CASSLEGRGRSKDTQYF; CDR3 DNA: TGTGCCAGCAGCTTAGAGGGGCGCGGGAGAAGTAAAGATACGCAGTATTTT
J gene: TRBJ2-3; clone size: .; V gene: TRBV27; D gene: TRBD1; CDR3 protein: CASSLSERGQNTQYF; CDR3 DNA: TGTGCCAGCAGTTTATCGGAGAGGGGGCAGAATACGCAGTATTTT
J gene: TRBJ2-7; clone size: .; V gene: TRBV5-1; D gene: .; CDR3 protein: CASRQANSYEQYF; CDR3 DNA: TGCGCCAGCAGGCAAGCTAACTCCTACGAGCAGTACTTC
J gene: TRBJ1-4; clone size: .; V gene: TRBV24-1; D gene: TRBD1; CDR3 protein: CATSETGTGATNEKLFF; CDR3 DNA: TGTGCCACCAGTGAAACCGGGACAGGCGCAACTAATGAAAAACTGTTTTTT
J gene: TRBJ1-2; clone size: .; V gene: TRBV28; D gene: .; CDR3 protein: CASTPGRWKNYGYTF; CDR3 DNA: TGTGCCAGCACTCCAGGTCGGTGGAAAAACTATGGCTACACCTTC
J gene: TRBJ1-1; clone size: .; V gene: TRBV28; D gene: TRBD1; CDR3 protein: CASYVRGQGNTEAFF; CDR3 DNA: TGTGCCAGTTACGTAAGGGGGCAGGGGAACACTGAAGCTTTCTTT
J gene: TRBJ1-1; clone size: .; V gene: TRBV5-6; D gene: TRBD1; CDR3 protein: CASSPVRGRTEAFF; CDR3 DNA: TGTGCCAGCAGCCCGGTCAGGGGGCGTACTGAAGCTTTCTTT
J gene: TRBJ1-5; clone size: .; V gene: TRBV4-2; D gene: .; CDR3 protein: CASSQDGNQPQHF; CDR3 DNA: TGTGCCAGCAGCCAAGACGGCAATCAGCCCCAGCATTTT
J gene: TRBJ2-1; clone size: .; V gene: TRBV5-1; D gene: TRBD2; CDR3 protein: CASSVTGTSGPNEQFF; CDR3 DNA: TGCGCCAGCAGCGTGACCGGGACTAGCGGACCCAATGAGCAGTTCTTC
J gene: TRBJ2-3; clone size: .; V gene: TRBV7-3; D gene: .; CDR3 protein: CASSLGRAGDTQYF; CDR3 DNA: TGTGCCAGCAGCTTAGGTCGAGCGGGAGATACGCAGTATTTT
J gene: TRBJ1-4; clone size: .; V gene: TRBV6-5; D gene: .; CDR3 protein: CATSSGANEKLFF; CDR3 DNA: TGTGCCACCTCAAGCGGGGCTAATGAAAAACTGTTTTTT
J gene: TRBJ2-7; clone size: few; V gene: TRBV6-5; D gene: TRBD2; CDR3 protein: CASRGTSGSSYEQYF; CDR3 DNA: TGTGCCAGCAGAGGGACTAGCGGGAGCTCCTACGAGCAGTACTTC
J gene: TRBJ1-6; clone size: few; V gene: TRBV23-1; D gene: TRBD1; CDR3 protein: CASSHPSGTGEGNSPLHF; CDR3 DNA: TGCGCCAGCAGTCATCCATCCGGGACAGGGGAGGGTAATTCACCCCTCCACTTT
J gene: TRBJ1-3; clone size: once; V gene: TRBV6-5; D gene: .; CDR3 protein: CASSYSTELLYF; CDR3 DNA: TGTGCCAGCAGTTACTCGACGGAGCTCCTATATTTT
J gene: TRBJ1-5; clone size: .; V gene: TRBV19; D gene: TRBD1; CDR3 protein: CASSIPTGGSNQPQHF; CDR3 DNA: TGTGCCAGTAGTATCCCAACAGGGGGCTCGAATCAGCCCCAGCATTTT
J gene: TRBJ1-1; clone size: few; V gene: TRBV10-2; D gene: .; CDR3 protein: CASSGLHTEAFF; CDR3 DNA: TGCGCCAGCTCCGGACTCCACACTGAAGCTTTCTTT
J gene: TRBJ2-7; clone size: .; V gene: TRBV6-2/TRBV6-3; D gene: TRBD1; CDR3 protein: CASSTIPGTGVGYEQYF; CDR3 DNA: TGTGCCAGCAGTACCATACCCGGGACAGGGGTCGGCTACGAGCAGTACTTC
J gene: TRBJ1-5; clone size: .; V gene: TRBV4-1; D gene: .; CDR3 protein: CASSQDYVGQPQHF; CDR3 DNA: TGCGCCAGCAGCCAGGATTACGTGGGCCAGCCCCAGCATTTT
J gene: TRBJ2-7; clone size: .; V gene: TRBV7-2; D gene: .; CDR3 protein: CASSLVPGQNSYEQYF; CDR3 DNA: TGTGCCAGCAGCTTAGTCCCCGGACAGAACTCCTACGAGCAGTACTTC
J gene: TRBJ1-2; clone size: .; V gene: TRBV29-1; D gene: .; CDR3 protein: CSVAKTLRGYTF; CDR3 DNA: TGCAGCGTTGCAAAAACCTTGAGGGGCTACACCTTC
J gene: TRBJ2-7; clone size: few; V gene: TRBV11-2; D gene: TRBD1; CDR3 protein: CASSLEGYRGLQQYF; CDR3 DNA: TGTGCCAGCAGCTTAGAGGGGTATAGGGGGCTCCAGCAGTACTTC
J gene: TRBJ2-7; clone size: .; V gene: TRBV14; D gene: TRBD2; CDR3 protein: CASSQVAGLSYEQYF; CDR3 DNA: TGTGCCAGCAGCCAAGTAGCGGGGCTCTCCTACGAGCAGTACTTC
J gene: TRBJ2-5; clone size: once; V gene: TRBV7-2; D gene: .; CDR3 protein: CASSQRQTQETQYF; CDR3 DNA: TGTGCCAGCAGCCAGCGACAGACCCAAGAGACCCAGTACTTC
J gene: TRBJ2-2; clone size: .; V gene: TRBV6-5; D gene: .; CDR3 protein: CASSPYTGELFF; CDR3 DNA: TGTGCCAGCAGTCCCTACACCGGGGAGCTGTTTTTT
J gene: TRBJ2-1; clone size: .; V gene: TRBV9; D gene: .; CDR3 protein: CASSVATGSLGNEQFF; CDR3 DNA: TGTGCCAGCAGCGTAGCTACAGGGTCCTTGGGCAATGAGCAGTTCTTC
J gene: TRBJ2-7; clone size: .; V gene: TRBV11-2; D gene: TRBD2; CDR3 protein: CASTPTRGGSEQYF; CDR3 DNA: TGTGCCAGCACCCCTACCCGGGGGGGTAGCGAGCAGTACTTC
J gene: TRBJ1-1; clone size: .; V gene: TRBV9; D gene: .; CDR3 protein: CASNVEGVNTEAFF; CDR3 DNA: TGTGCCAGCAACGTAGAGGGAGTGAACACTGAAGCTTTCTTT
J gene: TRBJ1-4; clone size: .; V gene: TRBV11-2; D gene: .; CDR3 protein: CASSFGGQNEKLFF; CDR3 DNA: TGTGCCAGCAGCTTCGGTGGACAGAATGAAAAACTGTTTTTT
J gene: TRBJ2-2; clone size: .; V gene: TRBV6-6; D gene: .; CDR3 protein: CASSYVENTGELFF; CDR3 DNA: TGTGCCAGCAGTTACGTAGAGAACACCGGGGAGCTGTTTTTT
J gene: TRBJ2-4; clone size: .; V gene: TRBV28; D gene: TRBD2; CDR3 protein: CASRAPSGSGDENIQYF; CDR3 DNA: TGTGCCAGCAGGGCCCCTAGCGGGAGTGGGGATGAAAACATTCAGTACTTC
J gene: TRBJ2-1; clone size: .; V gene: TRBV3-1/TRBV3-2; D gene: TRBD2; CDR3 protein: CASTATLAGPSNEQFF; CDR3 DNA: TGTGCCAGCACCGCAACCCTAGCGGGGCCATCTAATGAGCAGTTCTTC
J gene: TRBJ1-2; clone size: .; V gene: TRBV25-1; D gene: .; CDR3 protein: CASSEIRGEGYTF; CDR3 DNA: TGTGCCAGCAGTGAAATACGGGGTGAAGGCTACACCTTC